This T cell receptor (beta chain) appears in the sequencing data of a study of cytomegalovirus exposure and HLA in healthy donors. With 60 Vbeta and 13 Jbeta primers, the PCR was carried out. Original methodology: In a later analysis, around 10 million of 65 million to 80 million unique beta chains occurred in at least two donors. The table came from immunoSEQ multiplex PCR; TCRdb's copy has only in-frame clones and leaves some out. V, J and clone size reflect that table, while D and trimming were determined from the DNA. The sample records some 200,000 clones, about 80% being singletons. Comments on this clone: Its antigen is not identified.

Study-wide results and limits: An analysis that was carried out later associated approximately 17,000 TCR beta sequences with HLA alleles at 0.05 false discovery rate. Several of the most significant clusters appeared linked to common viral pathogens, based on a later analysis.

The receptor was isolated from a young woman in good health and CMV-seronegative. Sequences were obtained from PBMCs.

This CDR3 is CAISIIQGARYEQYF. CDR3 bases: TGTGCCATCAGTATCATACAGGGGGCTAGGTACGAGCAGTACTTC. The chain joins TRBV10-3 to TRBJ2-7; 9 bases align to TRBD1. Germline CDR1 and CDR2: ENHRY and SYGVKD. The CDR3 extends over 15 amino acids. Trimming cost V 5 bases and J 4 bases; bases outside gene matches: 9.